This record concerns one T cell receptor beta chain sequence. Clones were sequenced by immunoSEQ multiplex PCR, and TCRdb holds only the in-frame ones, with some missing. This repertoire shows about 110,000 clones, around 89% found once; its top ten account for 3.7%. The sample originates from a study of control samples from healthy donors and cancer patients. CDR3 size: 12 residues. V was trimmed by 5 bases and J by 5 bases, leaving 10 bases between them. Germline V gene data show CDR1 as LNHDA and CDR2 as SQIVND (reference sequence). The sample taken for sequencing was PBMCs. The rearrangement uses TRBV19 and TRBJ2-7; possibly TRBD1 for D (6 bases). This TCR was recovered from a woman in her fifties or sixties with lung cancer. The CDR3 loop reads CASSYREHEQYF. In nucleotides, the CDR3 is TGTGCCAGTAGTTACAGGGAACACGAGCAGTACTTC. The full variable domain, completed using reference TRBV19 and TRBJ2-7, is DGGITQSPKYLFRKEGQNVTLSCEQNLNHDAMYWYRQDPGQGLRLIYYSQIVNDFQKGDIAEGYSVSREKKESFPLTVTSAQKNPTAFYLCASSYREHEQYFGPGTRLTVT.